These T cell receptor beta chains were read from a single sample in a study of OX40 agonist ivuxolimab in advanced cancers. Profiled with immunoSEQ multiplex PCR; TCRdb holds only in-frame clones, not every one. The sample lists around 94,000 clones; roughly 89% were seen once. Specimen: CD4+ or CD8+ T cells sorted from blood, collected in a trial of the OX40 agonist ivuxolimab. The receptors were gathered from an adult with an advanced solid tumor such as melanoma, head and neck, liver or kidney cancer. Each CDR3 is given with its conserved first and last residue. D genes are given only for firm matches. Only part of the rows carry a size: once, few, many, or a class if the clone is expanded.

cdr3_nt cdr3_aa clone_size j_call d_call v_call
TGTGCCAGCAGCACCGATGGGACTAGCGGGACCGAGCAGTACTTC CASSTDGTSGTEQYF - TRBJ2-7 TRBD2 TRBV9
TGTGCCAGCAGCTTGACAGGGGGTGACGAGCAGTACTTC CASSLTGGDEQYF - TRBJ2-7 TRBD1 TRBV5-6
TGTGCCAGCAGCCAAGACGGGAGGGCCTATGGTGAGCAGTTCTTC CASSQDGRAYGEQFF - TRBJ2-1 TRBD2 TRBV4-2
TGTGCCTGGGGGCCCCAGACTTATGGCTACACCTTC CAWGPQTYGYTF - TRBJ1-2 - TRBV30
TGTGCCACCCAGACAGGGAGCACAGATACGCAGTATTTT CATQTGSTDTQYF - TRBJ2-3 TRBD1 TRBV7-2
TGTGCCAGCAGTGAAGCTCCTGGGGCCAACGTCCTGACTTTC CASSEAPGANVLTF few TRBJ2-6 - TRBV6-1
TGCGCCAGCAGGATTGAACAGCCCCAAGAGACCCAGTACTTC CASRIEQPQETQYF - TRBJ2-5 - TRBV5-1
TGTGCCACCCGGGAGAGGGTGGGGACTAGCATTTCACCAGATACGCAGTATTTT CATRERVGTSISPDTQYF - TRBJ2-3 TRBD2 TRBV7-2
TGTGCCAGCACCTTTCGGACTAGCCTGACCTACGAGCAGTACTTC CASTFRTSLTYEQYF - TRBJ2-7 TRBD2 TRBV7-2
TGTGCCAGTAGTATTTCGGATGCCTTATACGAGCAGTACTTC CASSISDALYEQYF - TRBJ2-7 - TRBV19
TGTGCCAGCACCGAACTCCTCGGAGATACGCAGTATTTT CASTELLGDTQYF - TRBJ2-3 - TRBV6-5
TGTGCCAGCAGCCTTGGGCACCCTAGCAATCAGCCCCAGCATTTT CASSLGHPSNQPQHF - TRBJ1-5 - TRBV6-1
TGTGCCAGCTCACCACGGACAGGGGGGTCGGTCTACAATGAGCAGTTCTTC CASSPRTGGSVYNEQFF - TRBJ2-1 TRBD1 TRBV18
TGCGCCAGCAGCCAGTGGACTAGCGGCCAAGAGACCCAGTACTTC CASSQWTSGQETQYF - TRBJ2-5 TRBD2 TRBV4-1
TGTGCCAGCAGGGAGAATCTCCAAGAGACCCAGTACTTC CASRENLQETQYF - TRBJ2-5 - TRBV6-1
TGTGCCAGCTCAACGGCAGGGGATGAAAAACTGTTTTTT CASSTAGDEKLFF - TRBJ1-4 - TRBV18
TGTGCCAGCAGTTCTCTGGACGGCACCTACGAGCAGTACTTC CASSSLDGTYEQYF - TRBJ2-7 - TRBV28
TGTGCCAGCAGCCCCGGGGGGGGTGAGACCCAGTACTTC CASSPGGGETQYF - TRBJ2-5 TRBD2 TRBV9
TGTGCCAGTAGTCCGCGACTAGCGGGAGTCCGGCAAGAGACCCAGTACTTC CASSPRLAGVRQETQYF - TRBJ2-5 TRBD2 TRBV19
TGTGCCATCAGCTTGGGACAGGACCCCAATCAGCCCCAGCATTTT CAISLGQDPNQPQHF - TRBJ1-5 TRBD1 TRBV10-3
TGTGCCTGGGTGATTTCCGGACTAGCGGGCTCCGAGCAGTACTTC CAWVISGLAGSEQYF once TRBJ2-7 TRBD2 TRBV30
TGTGCCAGCAGCACACCCGAGAAGTGGCCCGCCTACGAGCAGTACTTC CASSTPEKWPAYEQYF - TRBJ2-7 - TRBV5-8
TGTGCCAGCAGCTTAGCAGTAGGGTACTACGAGCAGTACTTC CASSLAVGYYEQYF once TRBJ2-7 - TRBV11-3
TGTGCCAGTAAAAACAGCGCCTCCTACGAGCAGTACTTC CASKNSASYEQYF - TRBJ2-7 - TRBV19
TGCGCCAGCAGCACATATTTCCCCGCGAGCCAGGGTCAAGAGACCCAGTACTTC CASSTYFPASQGQETQYF - TRBJ2-5 - TRBV4-1
TGTGCCAGCAGCTTTGGGGGAGGGGGACCGAATGGCTACACCTTC CASSFGGGGPNGYTF - TRBJ1-2 - TRBV5-4
TGTGCCACCAGCAGAGACCTGGCAGGGAGCTCCTACAATGAGCAGTTCTTC CATSRDLAGSSYNEQFF - TRBJ2-1 - TRBV15
TGTGCCAGCAGCAAAGCAAAGGGACTTTGCGTTGTGGAGCTGTTTTTT CASSKAKGLCVVELFF - TRBJ2-2 - TRBV21-1
TGTGCCAGCAGCCAAAGGTCGGGGGGAGGGTTTCCCGGGGAGCTGTTTTTT CASSQRSGGGFPGELFF - TRBJ2-2 TRBD2 TRBV4-2
TGTGCCAGCAGCGTAGAGCAGGGGGCTACCTACGAGCAGTACTTC CASSVEQGATYEQYF - TRBJ2-7 TRBD1 TRBV9
TGTGCCATCACCCCTCGAGGCGGGGATGGCTACACCTTC CAITPRGGDGYTF - TRBJ1-2 - TRBV10-3
TGTGCCTGGAGTGTATCTCGGGTCGGGGAGCTGTTTTTT CAWSVSRVGELFF - TRBJ2-2 - TRBV30
TGTGCCAGCAGTTACTCGCGGGGGCGTGTCTATGGCTACACCTTC CASSYSRGRVYGYTF once TRBJ1-2 - TRBV6-5
TGTGCCAGCAGTTCGGGAAGCCCTGAAAATTCACCCCTCCACTTT CASSSGSPENSPLHF - TRBJ1-6 - TRBV6-5
TGTGCCAGCAACCTGGGACAGGGGGCCGGGAAGACCCAGTACTTC CASNLGQGAGKTQYF once TRBJ2-5 TRBD1 TRBV5-6
TGTGCCAGTAGTATACAGGGATTTCAGCCCCAGCATTTT CASSIQGFQPQHF - TRBJ1-5 - TRBV19
TGTGCCTGGAGTTTCCTAGCGGGAGGATCAGATACGCAGTATTTT CAWSFLAGGSDTQYF - TRBJ2-3 TRBD2 TRBV30
TGTGCCAGCAGTCCCCGGACAGGGAGAACTGAAGCTTTCTTT CASSPRTGRTEAFF - TRBJ1-1 TRBD1 TRBV27
TGTGCCAGCAGCAGAGAGGTGCAAGCGGGAGGCGCCGGGGAGCTGTTTTTT CASSREVQAGGAGELFF - TRBJ2-2 TRBD2 TRBV7-2
TGTGCCAGCAGCCCAACTAGAAGTCAGGGGCCGGGCGAGCAGTACTTC CASSPTRSQGPGEQYF - TRBJ2-7 - TRBV9
TGTGCTAGCAGTCCCTTGGGCACCGGGGAGCTGTTTTTT CASSPLGTGELFF - TRBJ2-2 - TRBV7-7
TGTGCCAGCAGTTTCCCAGGGTCGGGCAATCAGCCCCAGCATTTT CASSFPGSGNQPQHF - TRBJ1-5 - TRBV28
TGTGCCAGCAGCCAGGGCCGCGTAGCGGGAGGAGAGACCCAGTACTTC CASSQGRVAGGETQYF - TRBJ2-5 TRBD2 TRBV4-2
TGTGCCAGCAGCAACGGGACTGAAACGAAAGATACGCAGTATTTT CASSNGTETKDTQYF - TRBJ2-3 - TRBV21-1
TGCAGCGTTTGGGGGTGGATCACAGATACGCAGTATTTT CSVWGWITDTQYF - TRBJ2-3 - TRBV29-1
TGTGCCTGGAGTGTACTCCCAGGGGATAGCACAGATACGCAGTATTTT CAWSVLPGDSTDTQYF once TRBJ2-3 - TRBV30
TGTGCCAGCAGCTTGGACGGAAACACCATATATTTT CASSLDGNTIYF - TRBJ1-3 - TRBV5-4
TGTGCCAGTAGTACAGGGGGCTACGAGCAGTACTTC CASSTGGYEQYF - TRBJ2-7 TRBD1 TRBV19
TGTGCCAGCAGCTTAGGGGTGACAGGTTCGGGTGAGCAGTTCTTC CASSLGVTGSGEQFF - TRBJ2-1 - TRBV7-2
TGCGCCAGCAGCCGTTGGACGGGCTCCTATAATTCACCCCTCCACTTT CASSRWTGSYNSPLHF - TRBJ1-6 - TRBV5-1
TGTGCCTGGAATACCGGGACAGGGAAAGAGACCCAGTACTTC CAWNTGTGKETQYF - TRBJ2-5 TRBD1 TRBV30
TGTGCCAGCAGCTTCGGACAGGGCAACACCGGGGAGCTGTTTTTT CASSFGQGNTGELFF few TRBJ2-2 TRBD1 TRBV7-2
TGTGCCTGGAGTGTAAAAGGCCTAAGCACAGATACGCAGTATTTT CAWSVKGLSTDTQYF - TRBJ2-3 - TRBV30
TGTGCCAGCAGTGGCGAGGATCTGGCCAATGAGCAGTTCTTC CASSGEDLANEQFF once TRBJ2-1 - TRBV2
TGCGCCAGCAGCCAAGTTCCTAGCGGGAGAAGGACAGATACGCAGTATTTT CASSQVPSGRRTDTQYF - TRBJ2-3 TRBD2 TRBV4-3
TGTGCCAGCAGTTTATCCACAGAGACCTACGAGCAGTACTTC CASSLSTETYEQYF - TRBJ2-7 - TRBV27
TGTGCCAGCAGCTTAGGTCCTCGCCCAACCTACGAGCAGTACTTC CASSLGPRPTYEQYF - TRBJ2-7 - TRBV7-2